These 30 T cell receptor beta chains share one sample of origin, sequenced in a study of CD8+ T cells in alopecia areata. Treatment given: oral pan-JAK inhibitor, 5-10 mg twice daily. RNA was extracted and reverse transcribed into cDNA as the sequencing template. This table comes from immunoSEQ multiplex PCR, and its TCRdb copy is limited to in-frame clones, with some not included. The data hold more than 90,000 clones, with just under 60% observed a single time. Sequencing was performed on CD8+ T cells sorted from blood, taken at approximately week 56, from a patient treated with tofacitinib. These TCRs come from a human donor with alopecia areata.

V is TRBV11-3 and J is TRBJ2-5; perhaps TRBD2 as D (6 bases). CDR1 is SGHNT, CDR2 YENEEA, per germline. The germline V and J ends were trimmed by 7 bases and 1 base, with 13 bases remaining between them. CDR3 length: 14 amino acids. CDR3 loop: CASTKGGIQETQYF. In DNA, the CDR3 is TGTGCCAGCACCAAGGGCGGGATCCAAGAGACCCAGTACTTC.

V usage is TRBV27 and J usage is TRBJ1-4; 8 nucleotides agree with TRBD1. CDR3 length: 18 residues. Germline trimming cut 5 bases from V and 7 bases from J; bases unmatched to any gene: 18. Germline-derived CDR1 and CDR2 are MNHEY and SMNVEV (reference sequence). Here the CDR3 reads CASSPSRTGSVIGEKLFF. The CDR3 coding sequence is TGTGCCAGCAGTCCCTCCCGGACAGGGTCAGTAATAGGTGAAAAACTGTTTTTT.

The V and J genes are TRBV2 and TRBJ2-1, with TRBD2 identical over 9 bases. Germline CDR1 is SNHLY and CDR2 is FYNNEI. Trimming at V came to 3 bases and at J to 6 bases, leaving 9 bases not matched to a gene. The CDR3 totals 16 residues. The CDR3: CASSERRGGFFNEQFF. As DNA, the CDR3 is TGTGCCAGCAGTGAGAGGCGGGGGGGCTTTTTCAATGAGCAGTTCTTC.

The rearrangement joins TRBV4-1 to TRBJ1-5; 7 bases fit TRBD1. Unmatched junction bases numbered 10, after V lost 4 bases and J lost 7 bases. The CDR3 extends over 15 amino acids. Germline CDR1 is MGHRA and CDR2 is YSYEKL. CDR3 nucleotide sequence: TGCGCCAGCAGCCGAGCCGGGACAGCCGGGCAGCCCCAGCATTTT. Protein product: CASSRAGTAGQPQHF.

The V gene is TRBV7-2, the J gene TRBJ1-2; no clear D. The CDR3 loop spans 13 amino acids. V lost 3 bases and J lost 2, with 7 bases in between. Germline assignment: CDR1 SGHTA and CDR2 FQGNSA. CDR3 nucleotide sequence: TGTGCCAGCAGCTTCGGCACAAACTATGGCTACACCTTC. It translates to CASSFGTNYGYTF. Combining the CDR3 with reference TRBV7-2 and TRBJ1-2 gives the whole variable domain GAGVSQSPSNKVTEKGKDVELRCDPISGHTALYWYRQSLGQGLEFLIYFQGNSAPDKSGLPSDRFSAERTGGSVSTLTIQRTQQEDSAVYLCASSFGTNYGYTFGSGTRLTVV.

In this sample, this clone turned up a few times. DNA of the CDR3: TGCGCCAGCAGGGGACAGGGAATACACGAGCAGTACTTC. Translation gives CASRGQGIHEQYF. The chain joins TRBV5-1 to TRBJ2-7; 9 nucleotides align to TRBD1. V dropped 5 bases and J dropped 5; count of bases not matched to a gene: 5. CDR1 is SGHRS and CDR2 is YFSETQ in the germline V gene. This CDR3 has 13 residues.

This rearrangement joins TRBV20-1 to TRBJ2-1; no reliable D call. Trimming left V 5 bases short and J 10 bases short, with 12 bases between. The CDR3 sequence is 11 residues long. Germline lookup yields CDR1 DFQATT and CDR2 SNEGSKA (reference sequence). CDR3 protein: CSAPLTGEQFF. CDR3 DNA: TGCAGTGCTCCCCTGACCGGGGAGCAGTTCTTC.

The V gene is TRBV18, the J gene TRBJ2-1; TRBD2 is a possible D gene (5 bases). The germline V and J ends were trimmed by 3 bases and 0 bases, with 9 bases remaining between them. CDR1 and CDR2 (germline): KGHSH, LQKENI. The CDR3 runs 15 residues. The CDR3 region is CASSPGVSSYNEQFF. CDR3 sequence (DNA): TGTGCCAGCTCACCGGGAGTGAGCTCCTACAATGAGCAGTTCTTC.

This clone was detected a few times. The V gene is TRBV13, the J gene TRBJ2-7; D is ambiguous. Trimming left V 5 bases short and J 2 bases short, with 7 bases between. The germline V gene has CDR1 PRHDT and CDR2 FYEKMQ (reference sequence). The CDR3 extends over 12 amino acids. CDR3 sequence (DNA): TGTGCCAGCAGCCTCAGTACCTACGAGCAGTACTTC. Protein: CASSLSTYEQYF.

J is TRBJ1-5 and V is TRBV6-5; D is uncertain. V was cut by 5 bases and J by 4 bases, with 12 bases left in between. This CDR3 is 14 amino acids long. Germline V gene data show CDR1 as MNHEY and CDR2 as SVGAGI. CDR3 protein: CASSGGRGNQPQHF. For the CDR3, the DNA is TGTGCCAGCAGTGGCGGGAGAGGGAATCAGCCCCAGCATTTT.

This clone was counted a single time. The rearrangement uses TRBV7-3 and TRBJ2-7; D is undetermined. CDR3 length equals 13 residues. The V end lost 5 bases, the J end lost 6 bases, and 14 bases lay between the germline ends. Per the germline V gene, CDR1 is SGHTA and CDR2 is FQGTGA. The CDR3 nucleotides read TGTGCCAGCAGCACCCAAGGATTGCGCGAGCAGTACTTC. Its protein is CASSTQGLREQYF.

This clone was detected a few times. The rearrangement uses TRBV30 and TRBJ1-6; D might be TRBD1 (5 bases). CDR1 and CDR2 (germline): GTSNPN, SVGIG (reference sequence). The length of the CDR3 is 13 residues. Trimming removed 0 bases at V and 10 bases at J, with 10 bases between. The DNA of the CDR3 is TGTGCCTGGAGTGTAGAGGGGTCCTCACCCCTCCACTTT. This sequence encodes CAWSVEGSSPLHF.

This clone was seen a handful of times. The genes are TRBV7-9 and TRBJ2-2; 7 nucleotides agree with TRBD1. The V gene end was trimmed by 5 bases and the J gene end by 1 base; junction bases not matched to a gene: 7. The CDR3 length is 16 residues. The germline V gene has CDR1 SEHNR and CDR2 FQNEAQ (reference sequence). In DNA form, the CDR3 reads TGTGCCAGCAGCCCAAGCCGGACAGGGAACACCGGGGAGCTGTTTTTT. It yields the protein CASSPSRTGNTGELFF. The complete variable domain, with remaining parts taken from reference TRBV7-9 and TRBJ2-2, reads DTGVSQNPRHKITKRGQNVTFRCDPISEHNRLYWYRQTLGQGPEFLTYFQNEAQLEKSRLLSDRFSAERPKGSFSTLEIQRTEQGDSAMYLCASSPSRTGNTGELFFGEGSRLTVL.

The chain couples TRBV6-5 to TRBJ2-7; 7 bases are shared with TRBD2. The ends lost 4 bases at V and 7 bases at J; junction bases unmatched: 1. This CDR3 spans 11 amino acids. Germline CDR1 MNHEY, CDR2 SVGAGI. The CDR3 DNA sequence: TGTGCCAGCAGTTCCGGGGGGGAGCAGTACTTC. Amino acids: CASSSGGEQYF.

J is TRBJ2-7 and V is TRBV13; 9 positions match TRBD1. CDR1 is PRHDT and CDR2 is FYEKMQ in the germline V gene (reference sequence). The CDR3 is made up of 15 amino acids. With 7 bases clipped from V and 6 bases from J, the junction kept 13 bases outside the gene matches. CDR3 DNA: TGTGCCAGCATCTCCCGAGGACAGGGGCGCGCCGAGCAGTACTTC. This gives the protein CASISRGQGRAEQYF.

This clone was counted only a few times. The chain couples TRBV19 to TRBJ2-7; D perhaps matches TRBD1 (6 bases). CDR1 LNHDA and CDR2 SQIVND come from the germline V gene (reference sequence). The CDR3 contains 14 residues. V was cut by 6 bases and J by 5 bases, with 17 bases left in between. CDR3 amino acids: CASSSTGRFDEQYF. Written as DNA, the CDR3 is TGTGCCAGTAGCTCGACAGGCCGTTTCGACGAGCAGTACTTC.

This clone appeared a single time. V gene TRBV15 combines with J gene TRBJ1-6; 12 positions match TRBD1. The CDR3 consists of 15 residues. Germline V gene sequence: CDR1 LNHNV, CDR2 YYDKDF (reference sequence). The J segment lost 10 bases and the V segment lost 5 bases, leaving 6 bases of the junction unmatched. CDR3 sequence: CATSGTGGAGSPLHF. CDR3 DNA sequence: TGTGCCACCAGCGGGACAGGGGGCGCGGGGTCACCCCTCCACTTT.

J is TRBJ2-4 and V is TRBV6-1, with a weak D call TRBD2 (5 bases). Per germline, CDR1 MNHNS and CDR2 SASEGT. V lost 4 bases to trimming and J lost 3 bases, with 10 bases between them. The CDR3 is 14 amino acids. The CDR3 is CASSVRASKNIQYF. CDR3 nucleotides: TGTGCCAGCAGTGTGAGGGCCAGCAAAAACATTCAGTACTTC.

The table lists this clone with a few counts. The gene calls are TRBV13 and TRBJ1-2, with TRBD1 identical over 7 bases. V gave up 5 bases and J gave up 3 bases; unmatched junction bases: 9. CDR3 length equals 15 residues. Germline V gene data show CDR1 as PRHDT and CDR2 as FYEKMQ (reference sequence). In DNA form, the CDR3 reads TGTGCCAGCAGCCCCGGACAGGATTTTTACTATGGCTACACCTTC. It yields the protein CASSPGQDFYYGYTF.

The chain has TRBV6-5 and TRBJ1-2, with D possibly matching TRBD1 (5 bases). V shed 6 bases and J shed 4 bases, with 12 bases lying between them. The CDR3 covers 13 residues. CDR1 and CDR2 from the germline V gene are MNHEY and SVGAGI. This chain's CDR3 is CASSTGGGYGYTF. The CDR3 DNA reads TGTGCCAGCAGCACTGGGGGAGGCTATGGCTACACCTTC.

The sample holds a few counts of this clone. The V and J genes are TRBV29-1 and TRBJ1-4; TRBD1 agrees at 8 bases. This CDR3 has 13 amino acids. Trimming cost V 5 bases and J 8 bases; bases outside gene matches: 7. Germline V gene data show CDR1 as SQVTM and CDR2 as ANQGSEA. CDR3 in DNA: TGCAGCGTTTTCTCGGGACAGGCAGAAAAACTGTTTTTT. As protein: CSVFSGQAEKLFF.

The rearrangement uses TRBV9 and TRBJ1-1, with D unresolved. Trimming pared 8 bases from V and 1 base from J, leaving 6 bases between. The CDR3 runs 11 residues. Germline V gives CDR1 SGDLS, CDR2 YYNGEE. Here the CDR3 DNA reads TGTGCCAGTCAGTCGAACACTGAAGCTTTCTTT. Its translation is CASQSNTEAFF. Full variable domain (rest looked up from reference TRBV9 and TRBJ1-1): DSGVTQTPKHLITATGQRVTLRCSPRSGDLSVYWYQQSLDQGLQFLIQYYNGEERAKGNILERFSAQQFPDLHSELNLSSLELGDSALYFCASQSNTEAFFGQGTRLTVV.

The DNA of the CDR3 is TGTGCCAGCACCCACCCCGGGGAAAATATGAACACTGAAGCTTTCTTT. It is translated as CASTHPGENMNTEAFF. The rearrangement uses TRBV13 and TRBJ1-1, with no clear D. The V gene's germline CDR1 is PRHDT and CDR2 FYEKMQ (reference sequence). V lost 7 bases and J 0 bases, leaving 18 bases between the germline ends. The CDR3 spans 16 residues.

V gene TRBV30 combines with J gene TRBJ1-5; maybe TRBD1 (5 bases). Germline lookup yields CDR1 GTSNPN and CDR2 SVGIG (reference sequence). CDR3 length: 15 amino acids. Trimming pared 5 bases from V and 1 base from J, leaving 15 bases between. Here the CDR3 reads CAWAAPGGSNQPQHF. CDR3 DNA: TGTGCCTGGGCTGCCCCGGGGGGGAGCAATCAGCCCCAGCATTTT.

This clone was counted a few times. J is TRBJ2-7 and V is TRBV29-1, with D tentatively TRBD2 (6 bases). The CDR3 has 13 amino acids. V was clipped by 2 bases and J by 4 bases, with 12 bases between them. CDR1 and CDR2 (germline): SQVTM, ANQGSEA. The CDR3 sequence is CSVETGEEYEQYF. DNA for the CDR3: TGCAGCGTTGAAACTGGGGAGGAATACGAGCAGTACTTC.

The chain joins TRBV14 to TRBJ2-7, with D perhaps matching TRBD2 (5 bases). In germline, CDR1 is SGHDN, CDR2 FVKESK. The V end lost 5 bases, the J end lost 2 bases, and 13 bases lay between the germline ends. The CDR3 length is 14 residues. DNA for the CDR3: TGTGCCAGCAGCGGGCGCCGGGAAACCTACGAGCAGTACTTC. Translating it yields CASSGRRETYEQYF. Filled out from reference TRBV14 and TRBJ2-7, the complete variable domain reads EAGVTQFPSHSVIEKGQTVTLRCDPISGHDNLYWYRRVMGKEIKFLLHFVKESKQDESGMPNNRFLAERTGGTYSTLKVQPAELEDSGVYFCASSGRRETYEQYFGPGTRLTVT.

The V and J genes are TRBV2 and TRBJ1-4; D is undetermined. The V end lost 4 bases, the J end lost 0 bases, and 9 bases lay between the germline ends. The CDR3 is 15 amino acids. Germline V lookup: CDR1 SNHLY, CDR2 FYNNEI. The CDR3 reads CASSVTSATNEKLFF. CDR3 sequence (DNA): TGTGCCAGCAGTGTCACGTCTGCAACTAATGAAAAACTGTTTTTT.

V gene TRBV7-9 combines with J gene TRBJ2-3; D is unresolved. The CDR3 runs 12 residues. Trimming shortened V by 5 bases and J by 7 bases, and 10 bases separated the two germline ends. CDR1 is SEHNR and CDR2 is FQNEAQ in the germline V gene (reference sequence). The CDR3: CASSASVNTQYF. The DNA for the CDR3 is TGTGCCAGCAGCGCCTCCGTAAATACGCAGTATTTT.

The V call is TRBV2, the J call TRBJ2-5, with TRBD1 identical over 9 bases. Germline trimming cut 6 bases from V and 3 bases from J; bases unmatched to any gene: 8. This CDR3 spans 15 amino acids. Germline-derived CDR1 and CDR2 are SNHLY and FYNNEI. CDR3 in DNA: TGTGCCAGCAGGAGTGGGGACAGGGTCGAAGAGACCCAGTACTTC. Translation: CASRSGDRVEETQYF.

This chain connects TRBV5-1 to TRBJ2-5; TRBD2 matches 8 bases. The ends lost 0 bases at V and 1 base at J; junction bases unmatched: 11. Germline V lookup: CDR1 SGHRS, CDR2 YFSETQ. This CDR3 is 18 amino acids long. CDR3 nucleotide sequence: TGCGCCAGCAGCTTGGATTTCCTAGCGGGCGTAAGCCAAGAGACCCAGTACTTC. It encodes CASSLDFLAGVSQETQYF.